Below are 5 T cell receptor beta chains sequenced from a single sample in a study of blood T cell repertoires in COVID-19. Sequenced by immunoSEQ multiplex PCR; TCRdb stores in-frame clones only, minus some. The sample holds around 64,000 clones; just over 70% are singletons and the top ten take roughly 49%. The sample consisted of PBMCs or T cells enriched from blood (not recorded which). The receptors originated from an older woman who had been exposed to COVID-19.

The rearrangement uses TRBV5-4 and TRBJ1-2, with a tentative D call TRBD1 (5 bases). V dropped 0 bases and J dropped 0 bases, with 6 bases sitting between them. CDR3 size: 14 residues. CDR1 SGHNT and CDR2 YYREEE come from the germline V gene (reference sequence). The CDR3 here is CASSLGQSNYGYTF. The DNA for the CDR3 is TGTGCCAGCAGCTTGGGACAGTCTAACTATGGCTACACCTTC.

The chain couples TRBV5-5 to TRBJ1-2, with D perhaps TRBD1 (6 bases). The CDR3 covers 13 residues. With 2 bases removed from V and 4 bases from J, the gap between germline ends came to 9 bases. Germline CDR1 SGHKS, CDR2 YYEKEE (reference sequence). The DNA for the CDR3 is TGTGCCAGCAGCTTACAGGGATTCTATGGCTACACCTTC. It codes for CASSLQGFYGYTF.

The chain carries TRBV4-3 and TRBJ2-1; D is perhaps TRBD2 (6 bases). The germline V gene encodes CDR1 LGHNA and CDR2 YSLEER. CDR3 length equals 17 residues. V was pared by 1 base and J by 5 bases, with 18 bases between. The CDR3 DNA sequence: TGCGCCAGCAGCCAAGGAATGGGGCGGGGTTCAAACAATGAGCAGTTCTTC. It encodes CASSQGMGRGSNNEQFF.

The chain carries TRBV2 and TRBJ2-2, with a weak D call TRBD1 (6 bases). Between the trimmed V and J ends, which lost 10 bases and 0 bases, there was a span of 18 bases. The V gene's germline CDR1 is SNHLY and CDR2 FYNNEI. The CDR3 spans 16 residues. The CDR3 coding sequence is TGTGCCACATCTGGGGAGCCAGGGGCGAACACCGGGGAGCTGTTTTTT. Its translation: CATSGEPGANTGELFF. The full variable domain, with the rest looked up from reference TRBV2 and TRBJ2-2, is EPEVTQTPSHQVTQMGQEVILRCVPISNHLYFYWYRQILGQKVEFLVSFYNNEISEKSEIFDDQFSVERPDGSNFTLKIRSTKLEDSAMYFCATSGEPGANTGELFFGEGSRLTVL.

The sample holds a few counts of this clone. The V gene is TRBV7-2, the J gene TRBJ1-6; the D is unclear. CDR3 length: 14 amino acids. Trimming cost V 7 bases and J 9 bases, with 16 bases left between them. CDR1 is SGHTA and CDR2 is FQGNSA in the germline V gene. CDR3 nucleotides: TGTGCCAGCAACTCTGACGGGAGGGCTTCACCCCTCCACTTT. Protein: CASNSDGRASPLHF.